This T cell receptor (beta chain) was retrieved from a study of T-cell memory formation after mild COVID-19. Study conclusions and caveats: SARS-CoV-2 specificity was not confirmed for second-wave clones peaking on day 37.

Turning to this clonotype: Its antigen is currently unknown.

The authors produced TCR alpha and TCR beta cDNA libraries with sample barcodes and UMIs by 5'RACE using constant-segment primers. Each CDR3 protein gets one entry after TCRdb re-called the 5' RACE reads with MiXCR. The data contain roughly 500,000 distinct CDR3 sequences, around 21% of them singletons. There are 15 residues in the CDR3. V gave up 2 bases and J gave up 3 bases, with 11 bases separating them. Germline CDR1 and CDR2: MNHEY and SVGEGT. The sequence was obtained from an adult woman who had mild COVID-19 (a few samples of this study predate the infection). Cell type and time point are not known. The J gene is TRBJ1-5, the V gene TRBV6-2 or TRBV6-3; possibly TRBD1 for D (5 bases). Sequences were obtained from PBMCs or a T cell subset sorted from them (not recorded which). The CDR3 is CASSYPGHFNQPQHF. The CDR3, as DNA: TGTGCCAGCAGTTACCCCGGACACTTCAATCAGCCCCAGCATTTT.